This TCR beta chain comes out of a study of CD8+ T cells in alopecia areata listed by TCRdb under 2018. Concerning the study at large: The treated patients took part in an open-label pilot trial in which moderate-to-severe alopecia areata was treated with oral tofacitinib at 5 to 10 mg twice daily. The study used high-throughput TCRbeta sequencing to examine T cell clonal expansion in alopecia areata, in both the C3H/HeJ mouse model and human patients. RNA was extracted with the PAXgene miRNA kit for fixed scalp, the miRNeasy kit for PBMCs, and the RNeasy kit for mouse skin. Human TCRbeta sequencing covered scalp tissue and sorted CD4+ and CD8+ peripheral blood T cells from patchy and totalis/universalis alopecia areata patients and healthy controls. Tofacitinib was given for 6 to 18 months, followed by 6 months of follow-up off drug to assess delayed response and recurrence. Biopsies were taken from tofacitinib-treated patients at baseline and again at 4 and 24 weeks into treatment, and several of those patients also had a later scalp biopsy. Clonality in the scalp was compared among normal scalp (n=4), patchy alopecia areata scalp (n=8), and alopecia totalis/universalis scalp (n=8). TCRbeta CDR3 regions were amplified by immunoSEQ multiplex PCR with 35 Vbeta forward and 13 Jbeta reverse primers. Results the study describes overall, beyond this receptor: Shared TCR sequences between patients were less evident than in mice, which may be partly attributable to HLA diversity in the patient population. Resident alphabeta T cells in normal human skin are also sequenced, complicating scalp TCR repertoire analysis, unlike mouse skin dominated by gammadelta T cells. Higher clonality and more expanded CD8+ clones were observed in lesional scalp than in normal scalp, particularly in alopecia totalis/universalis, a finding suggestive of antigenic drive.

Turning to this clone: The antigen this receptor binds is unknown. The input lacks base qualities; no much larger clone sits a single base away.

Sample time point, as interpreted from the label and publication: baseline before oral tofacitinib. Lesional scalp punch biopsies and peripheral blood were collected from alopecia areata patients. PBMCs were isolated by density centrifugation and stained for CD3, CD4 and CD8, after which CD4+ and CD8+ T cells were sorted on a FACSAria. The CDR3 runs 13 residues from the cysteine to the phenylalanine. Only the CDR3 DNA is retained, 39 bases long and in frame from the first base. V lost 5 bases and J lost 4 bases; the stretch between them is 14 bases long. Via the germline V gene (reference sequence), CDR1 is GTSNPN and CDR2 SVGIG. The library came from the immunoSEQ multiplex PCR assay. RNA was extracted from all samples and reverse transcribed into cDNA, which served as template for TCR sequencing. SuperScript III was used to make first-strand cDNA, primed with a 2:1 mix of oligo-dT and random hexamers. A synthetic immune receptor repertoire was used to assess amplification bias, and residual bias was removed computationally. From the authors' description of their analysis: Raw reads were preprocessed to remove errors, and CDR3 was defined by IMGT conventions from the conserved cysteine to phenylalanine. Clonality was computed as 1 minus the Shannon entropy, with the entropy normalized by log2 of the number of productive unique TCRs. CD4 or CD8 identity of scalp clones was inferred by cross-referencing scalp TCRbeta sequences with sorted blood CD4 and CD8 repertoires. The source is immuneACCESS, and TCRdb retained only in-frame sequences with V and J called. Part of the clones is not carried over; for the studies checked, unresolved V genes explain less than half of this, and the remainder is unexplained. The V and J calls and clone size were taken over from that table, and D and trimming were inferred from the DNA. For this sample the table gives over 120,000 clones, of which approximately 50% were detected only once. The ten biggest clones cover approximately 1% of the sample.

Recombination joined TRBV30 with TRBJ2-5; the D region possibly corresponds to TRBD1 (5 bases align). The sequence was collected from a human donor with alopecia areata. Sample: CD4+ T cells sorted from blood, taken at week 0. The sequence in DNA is TGTGCCTGGGGGGCCCAAAGATTAGAGACCCAGTACTTC. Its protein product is CAWGAQRLETQYF. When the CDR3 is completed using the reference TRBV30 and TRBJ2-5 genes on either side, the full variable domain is SQTIHQWPATLVQPVGSPLSLECTVEGTSNPNLYWYRQAAGRGLQLLFYSVGIGQISSEVPQNLSASRPQDRQFILSSKKLLLSDSGFYLCAWGAQRLETQYFGPGTRLLVL.